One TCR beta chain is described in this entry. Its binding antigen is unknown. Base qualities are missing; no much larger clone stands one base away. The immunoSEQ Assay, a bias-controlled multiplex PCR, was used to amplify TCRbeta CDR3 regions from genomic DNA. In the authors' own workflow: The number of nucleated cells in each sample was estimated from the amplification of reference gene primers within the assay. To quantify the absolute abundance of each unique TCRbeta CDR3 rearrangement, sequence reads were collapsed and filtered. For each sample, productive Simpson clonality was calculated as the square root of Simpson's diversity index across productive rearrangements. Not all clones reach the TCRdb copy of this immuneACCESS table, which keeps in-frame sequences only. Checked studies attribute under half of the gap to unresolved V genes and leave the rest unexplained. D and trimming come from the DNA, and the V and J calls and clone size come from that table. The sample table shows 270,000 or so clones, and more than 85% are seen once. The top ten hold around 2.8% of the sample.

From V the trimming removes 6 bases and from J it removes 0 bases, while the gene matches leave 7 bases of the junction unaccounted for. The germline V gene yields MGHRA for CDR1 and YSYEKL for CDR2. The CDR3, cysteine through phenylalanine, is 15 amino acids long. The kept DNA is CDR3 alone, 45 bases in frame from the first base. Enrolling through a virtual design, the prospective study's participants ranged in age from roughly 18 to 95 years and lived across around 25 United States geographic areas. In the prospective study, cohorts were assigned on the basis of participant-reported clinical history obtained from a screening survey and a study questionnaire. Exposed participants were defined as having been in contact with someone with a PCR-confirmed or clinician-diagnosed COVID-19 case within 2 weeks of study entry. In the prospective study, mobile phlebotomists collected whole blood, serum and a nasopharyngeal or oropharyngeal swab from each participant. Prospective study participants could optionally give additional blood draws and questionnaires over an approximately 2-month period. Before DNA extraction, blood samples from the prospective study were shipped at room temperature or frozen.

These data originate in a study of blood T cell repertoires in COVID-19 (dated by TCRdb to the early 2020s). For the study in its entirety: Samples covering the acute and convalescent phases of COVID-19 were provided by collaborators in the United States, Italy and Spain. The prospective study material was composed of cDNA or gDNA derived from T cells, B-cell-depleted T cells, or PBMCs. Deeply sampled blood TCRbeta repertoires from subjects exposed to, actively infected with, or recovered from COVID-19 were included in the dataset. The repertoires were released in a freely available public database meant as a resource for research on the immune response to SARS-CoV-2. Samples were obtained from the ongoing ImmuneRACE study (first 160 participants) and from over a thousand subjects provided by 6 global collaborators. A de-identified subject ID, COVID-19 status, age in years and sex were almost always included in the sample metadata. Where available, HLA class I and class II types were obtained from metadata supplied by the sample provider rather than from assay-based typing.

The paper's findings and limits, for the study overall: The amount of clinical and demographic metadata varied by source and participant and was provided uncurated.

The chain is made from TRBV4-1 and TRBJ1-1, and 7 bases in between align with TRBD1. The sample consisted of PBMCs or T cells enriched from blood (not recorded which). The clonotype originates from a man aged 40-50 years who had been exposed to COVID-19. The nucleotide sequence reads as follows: TGCGCCAGCAGGGCAGAGGGACAGATGAACACTGAAGCTTTCTTT. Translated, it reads CASRAEGQMNTEAFF.